Below are 23 T cell receptor beta chains sequenced from a single sample in a study of CD8 T cells in ankylosing spondylitis. TCRdb passed the 5' RACE reads through MiXCR, listing each CDR3 protein once. The table shows around 300,000 distinct CDR3 sequences, with around 10% occurring only once. The material sequenced was blood, either unsorted or a sorted T cell fraction (not recorded which). Receptors were obtained from a female donor with ankylosing spondylitis or in good health (not recorded which).

J is TRBJ2-1 and V is TRBV5-1; TRBD2 matches 9 bases. V lost 8 bases to trimming and J lost 5 bases; unmatched junction nucleotides: 11. Germline values: CDR1 SGHRS, CDR2 YFSETQ. The CDR3 is 15 residues long. The CDR3 coding sequence is TGCGCCAGTAAGAAAGCGGGAGGTTACGACAATGAGCAGTTCTTC. It is translated as CASKKAGGYDNEQFF.

This clonotype was found many times. The V gene is TRBV27, the J gene TRBJ2-4; D perhaps matches TRBD2 (5 bases). Trimming pared 3 bases from V and 7 bases from J, leaving 19 bases between. Germline V gene data show CDR1 as MNHEY and CDR2 as SMNVEV (reference sequence). There are 16 residues in the CDR3. Written as DNA, the CDR3 is TGTGCCAGCAGTTTGCGGGCGAGAGGCGTTGGGAACATTCAGTACTTC. This gives the protein CASSLRARGVGNIQYF.

This clonotype was seen a handful of times. The V call is TRBV4-2, the J call TRBJ2-1, with D perhaps matching TRBD1 or TRBD2 (5 bases each). This CDR3 contains 13 residues. The V end was cut by 4 bases, the J end by 6 bases, with 10 bases between. The germline V gene encodes CDR1 LGHNA and CDR2 YNFKEQ. The DNA of the CDR3 is TGTGCCAGCAGCCCGGGGCTCTTCAATGAGCAGTTCTTC. Its translation: CASSPGLFNEQFF.

This chain connects TRBV7-9 to TRBJ2-5; D might be TRBD1 (6 bases). This CDR3 is built from 16 residues. Between the trimmed V and J ends, which lost 4 bases and 4 bases, there was a span of 19 bases. The V gene's germline CDR1 is SEHNR and CDR2 FQNEAQ (reference sequence). The CDR3 DNA follows: TGTGCCAGCAGCTCCGGCCCGACAGGTCGGCGAGAGACCCAGTACTTC. It is translated as CASSSGPTGRRETQYF.

The chain uses TRBV5-1 and TRBJ2-2; 13 nucleotides match TRBD2. The germline V gene has CDR1 SGHRS and CDR2 YFSETQ. Losses at the gene ends were 0 bases for V and 6 bases for J; bases not matched to a gene: 5. The CDR3 has 17 amino acids. The CDR3 DNA is TGCGCCAGCAGCTTGGAACTAGCGGGGGGGCCCGCCGGGGAGCTGTTTTTT. The encoded protein is CASSLELAGGPAGELFF.

This clonotype was detected many times. The chain is built from TRBV20-1 and TRBJ1-6; D is undetermined. Trimming removed 6 bases from V and 6 bases from J, with 15 bases in between. Per the germline V gene, CDR1 is DFQATT and CDR2 is SNEGSKA (reference sequence). This CDR3 is built from 14 residues. CDR3 in DNA: TGCAGTGCCCCGCCGGGTTTGGGTAATTCACCCCTCCACTTT. Residues: CSAPPGLGNSPLHF.

This clonotype was detected ten times or more. The chain uses TRBV6-1 and TRBJ2-1; no definite D call. Looked up from germline, CDR1 is MNHNS and CDR2 is SASEGT. V was trimmed by 1 base and J by 4 bases, leaving 8 bases between them. The CDR3 loop spans 14 amino acids. The CDR3, as DNA: TGTGCCAGCAGTGAAGTGACCGCGTACAATGAGCAGTTCTTC. The encoded protein is CASSEVTAYNEQFF.

This clonotype was seen more than once but under ten times. The chain employs TRBV12-3 or TRBV12-4 and TRBJ1-4; D may be TRBD1 (5 bases). V lost 2 bases to trimming and J lost 7 bases, with 5 bases between them. CDR3 size: 12 residues. CDR3 residues: CASSLRGEKLFF. CDR3 DNA: TGTGCCAGCAGTTTAAGGGGTGAAAAACTGTTTTTT.

This clonotype was seen many times. The J gene is TRBJ1-1, the V gene TRBV12-3 or TRBV12-4; 7 nucleotides line up with TRBD1. CDR3 length: 14 residues. V dropped 4 bases and J dropped 5; count of bases not matched to a gene: 7. DNA for the CDR3: TGTGCCAGCAGTTCACCGGACAGGAAGACTGAAGCTTTCTTT. Translated, it gives CASSSPDRKTEAFF.

This clonotype was counted ten times or more. The chain joins TRBV12-3 or TRBV12-4 to TRBJ1-4; tentatively, D is TRBD1 (5 bases). The V end was cut by 6 bases, the J end by 3 bases, with 20 bases between. The CDR3 covers 17 residues. CDR3 residues: CASSSGRTRGANEKLFF. The CDR3 bases are TGTGCCAGCAGCTCTGGACGGACCCGGGGGGCTAATGAAAAACTGTTTTTT.

The rearrangement uses TRBV7-9 and TRBJ2-1; tentatively, D is TRBD2 (6 bases). The CDR3 sequence is 15 residues long. The germline V gene encodes CDR1 SEHNR and CDR2 FQNEAQ (reference sequence). Trimming shortened V by 5 bases and J by 5 bases, and 16 bases separated the two germline ends. Here the CDR3 DNA reads TGTGCCAGCAGCCCCCGGGGGACTCGTGACAATGAGCAGTTCTTC. Translation gives CASSPRGTRDNEQFF.

This clonotype was recorded at least ten times. V usage is TRBV29-1 and J usage is TRBJ2-1; 9 bases map to TRBD2. The CDR3 contains 15 residues. The junction had 16 bases not matched to a gene; V was cut back by 7 bases and J by 9 bases. CDR1 SQVTM and CDR2 ANQGSEA come from the germline V gene. CDR3 loop: CSADLKRGVVGEQFF. CDR3 nucleotide sequence: TGCAGCGCCGACTTGAAGCGGGGGGTCGTCGGTGAGCAGTTCTTC.

V is TRBV7-8 and J is TRBJ2-2; D uncertain. Germline assignment: CDR1 SGHVS and CDR2 FQNEAQ. The CDR3 contains 15 residues. Trimming removed 0 bases at V and 4 bases at J, with 9 bases between. CDR3 in DNA: TGTGCCAGCAGCTTAGCAATCAGTTCCACCGGGGAGCTGTTTTTT. Its protein product is CASSLAISSTGELFF. Filled out from reference TRBV7-8 and TRBJ2-2, the complete variable domain reads GAGVSQSPRYKVAKRGQDVALRCDPISGHVSLFWYQQALGQGPEFLTYFQNEAQLDKSGLPSDRFFAERPEGSVSTLKIQRTQQEDSAVYLCASSLAISSTGELFFGEGSRLTVL.

This clonotype was counted many times. The V call is TRBV5-1, the J call TRBJ1-6; D perhaps matches TRBD1 (6 bases). Trimming removed 2 bases at V and 7 bases at J, with 19 bases between. CDR1 and CDR2 from the germline V gene are SGHRS and YFSETQ. CDR3 length: 17 residues. The CDR3 region is CASSFRPTARGNSPLHF. CDR3 in DNA: TGCGCCAGCAGCTTCCGCCCGACTGCCAGGGGCAATTCACCCCTCCACTTT. The complete variable domain, with remaining parts taken from reference TRBV5-1 and TRBJ1-6, reads KAGVTQTPRYLIKTRGQQVTLSCSPISGHRSVSWYQQTPGQGLQFLFEYFSETQRNKGNFPGRFSGRQFSNSRSEMNVSTLELGDSALYLCASSFRPTARGNSPLHFGNGTRLTVT.

In this sample, this clonotype turned up many times. The chain is built from TRBV5-1 and TRBJ2-2; no firm D call. From germline, CDR1 is SGHRS and CDR2 YFSETQ. Trimming shortened V by 2 bases and J by 4 bases, and 6 bases separated the two germline ends. The CDR3 totals 13 residues. The DNA for the CDR3 is TGCGCCAGCAGCTTCCGGACCACCGGGGAGCTGTTTTTT. It specifies CASSFRTTGELFF.

At least ten counts were recorded for this clonotype. This sequence joins TRBV28 and TRBJ2-5; possible D gene TRBD2, 6 bases. This CDR3 comprises 12 residues. V was trimmed by 6 bases and J by 4 bases, leaving 9 bases between them. Germline assignment: CDR1 MDHEN and CDR2 SYDVKM. The CDR3, as DNA: TGTGCCAGCAGACCAGCGGGAGAGACCCAGTACTTC. It is translated as CASRPAGETQYF.

This clonotype was observed at least ten times. The chain recombines TRBV5-1 with TRBJ2-7; D is possibly TRBD1 (6 bases). The CDR3 is 16 residues long. Germline V lookup: CDR1 SGHRS, CDR2 YFSETQ. The ends were cut back, 0 bases at V and 1 base at J, with 14 bases in the middle. The CDR3 loop reads CASSLDAGVVSYEQYF. The CDR3 bases are TGCGCCAGCAGCTTGGACGCAGGGGTCGTTTCCTACGAGCAGTACTTC. The whole variable domain, filled in from reference TRBV5-1 and TRBJ2-7, reads KAGVTQTPRYLIKTRGQQVTLSCSPISGHRSVSWYQQTPGQGLQFLFEYFSETQRNKGNFPGRFSGRQFSNSRSEMNVSTLELGDSALYLCASSLDAGVVSYEQYFGPGTRLTVT.

This clonotype was picked up many times. The chain employs TRBV29-1 and TRBJ2-1, with no clear D. With 1 base removed from V and 0 bases from J, the gap between germline ends came to 13 bases. This CDR3 has 16 residues. The germline V gene has CDR1 SQVTM and CDR2 ANQGSEA. CDR3 coding DNA: TGCAGCGTTGAAGTCCCGAAAAAGAGCTCCTACAATGAGCAGTTCTTC. It translates to CSVEVPKKSSYNEQFF.

This clonotype was counted ten times or more. The rearrangement uses TRBV28 and TRBJ2-7; a weak D match, TRBD2 (6 bases). Germline V gene data show CDR1 as MDHEN and CDR2 as SYDVKM. The CDR3 extends over 12 amino acids. V was shortened by 8 bases and J by 3 bases, with 11 bases between the two germline ends. The CDR3 reads CASRGVNYEQYF. The CDR3, as DNA: TGTGCCAGCCGCGGGGTTAACTACGAGCAGTACTTC.

This clonotype was seen at least ten times. The gene calls are TRBV29-1 and TRBJ1-3; D unclear. Trimming removed 5 bases at V and 3 bases at J, with 5 bases between. Germline CDR1 is SQVTM and CDR2 is ANQGSEA. The CDR3 runs to 11 residues. Here the CDR3 DNA reads TGCAGCGTTTCACTTGGAAACACCATATATTTT. Its translation is CSVSLGNTIYF.

The chain links TRBV6-2 or TRBV6-3 to TRBJ2-7; weak D call: TRBD1 (6 bases). CDR1 is MNHEY and CDR2 is SVGEGT in the germline V gene. Trimming took 8 bases from V and 2 from J, leaving 10 bases between them. The CDR3 covers 12 residues. CDR3 loop: CASGQFPYEQYF. In nucleotides, the CDR3 is TGTGCCAGCGGACAGTTTCCCTACGAGCAGTACTTC.

This clonotype was detected ten times or more. The rearrangement joins TRBV28 to TRBJ2-7; D not resolved. CDR1 is MDHEN, CDR2 SYDVKM, per germline. This CDR3 comprises 15 residues. V lost 2 bases and J lost 0, with 11 bases in between. The CDR3 nucleotides are TGTGCCAGCAGTTTACCGGTTCCAACCTCCTACGAGCAGTACTTC. Encoded protein: CASSLPVPTSYEQYF.

This clonotype was counted only a few times. V gene TRBV29-1 combines with J gene TRBJ1-3; D is unclear. CDR1 is SQVTM and CDR2 is ANQGSEA in the germline V gene. The CDR3 is made up of 11 amino acids. Deletions cut 4 bases from V and 3 bases from J, with 4 bases between. The CDR3 loop is CSVGDGNTIYF. CDR3 DNA sequence: TGCAGCGTTGGGGATGGAAACACCATATATTTT.